These T cell receptor beta chains were read from a single sample in a study of CD8+CD57+ T cells in acquired aplastic anemia. TCRdb recomputed calls from the reads with MiXCR, one row per CDR3 protein. The data show 75,000 to 90,000 distinct CDR3 sequences, with over 35% seen just once and around 63% held by the top ten. The sample taken for sequencing was sorted CD4+, CD8+, or CD8+CD57+ T cells (not recorded which) from PBMCs. These receptors originate from a human donor in good health, serving as a control. The CDR3 runs from the conserved cysteine through the conserved F or W. D genes are given only for firm matches. Clone size is not always given. Where it is, it says once, few, many or a class for expanded clones.

clone_size: -
v_call: TRBV7-9
d_call: -
j_call: TRBJ2-7
cdr3_nt: TGTGCTAGCAGCCAGGGCAGTAACTACGAGCAGTACTTC
cdr3_aa: CASSQGSNYEQYF

clone_size: -
v_call: TRBV29-1
d_call: -
j_call: TRBJ2-3
cdr3_nt: TGCAGCGTTCCGCGGTCTAGCACAGATACGCAGTATTTT
cdr3_aa: CSVPRSSTDTQYF

clone_size: few
v_call: TRBV10-3
d_call: -
j_call: TRBJ2-5
cdr3_nt: TGTGCCATCAGTGAGTCTGGGGGAGTAGGAGAGACCCAGTACTTC
cdr3_aa: CAISESGGVGETQYF

clone_size: once
v_call: TRBV7-2
d_call: -
j_call: TRBJ1-6
cdr3_nt: TGTGCCAGCAGCTTAGCCCGATCAAATTCACCCCTCCACTTT
cdr3_aa: CASSLARSNSPLHF

clone_size: -
v_call: TRBV7-7
d_call: -
j_call: TRBJ2-1
cdr3_nt: TGTGCTAGCAGCTTAGAAGAGGGGTTTGAGCAGTTCTTC
cdr3_aa: CASSLEEGFEQFF

clone_size: many
v_call: TRBV7-9
d_call: -
j_call: TRBJ2-3
cdr3_nt: TGTGCCAGCCGGAGGGCCACAGATACGCAGTATTTT
cdr3_aa: CASRRATDTQYF

clone_size: -
v_call: TRBV15
d_call: -
j_call: TRBJ2-5
cdr3_nt: TGTGCCACCAGCAGAGATAGTAGAGGGGTGACCCAGTACTTC
cdr3_aa: CATSRDSRGVTQYF

clone_size: -
v_call: TRBV19
d_call: TRBD1
j_call: TRBJ1-2
cdr3_nt: TGTGCCAGTAGTATGCCGGGACAGACTCTATCTTATTATGGCTACACCTTC
cdr3_aa: CASSMPGQTLSYYGYTF

clone_size: many
v_call: TRBV29-1
d_call: -
j_call: TRBJ2-1
cdr3_nt: TGCAGCGTTGAAAATCCAGACCTTAGGGGCGGGTTCTTC
cdr3_aa: CSVENPDLRGGFF

clone_size: many
v_call: TRBV2
d_call: -
j_call: TRBJ2-3
cdr3_nt: TGTGCCAGCAGTGAAGGTGTCGGGGGGCAAGATACGCAGTATTTT
cdr3_aa: CASSEGVGGQDTQYF

clone_size: -
v_call: TRBV7-8
d_call: TRBD1
j_call: TRBJ1-3
cdr3_nt: TGTGCCAGCAGCCCAAGAGGGGGCAGGGCGGGAAACACCATATATTTT
cdr3_aa: CASSPRGGRAGNTIYF

clone_size: many
v_call: TRBV5-1
d_call: TRBD1
j_call: TRBJ1-2
cdr3_nt: TGCGCCAGCAGCCGCGGGACAGGGGCCTATGGCTACACCTTC
cdr3_aa: CASSRGTGAYGYTF

clone_size: -
v_call: TRBV7-6
d_call: TRBD2
j_call: TRBJ2-2
cdr3_nt: TGTGCCAGCAGCCCCGCCGCGGCTAGCGGGGATATAAACACCGGGGAGCTGTTTTTT
cdr3_aa: CASSPAAASGDINTGELFF

clone_size: few
v_call: TRBV9
d_call: TRBD2
j_call: TRBJ2-1
cdr3_nt: TGTGCCAGCAGCGTGGGGGTAGCGGGGGTCAATGAGCAGTTCTTC
cdr3_aa: CASSVGVAGVNEQFF